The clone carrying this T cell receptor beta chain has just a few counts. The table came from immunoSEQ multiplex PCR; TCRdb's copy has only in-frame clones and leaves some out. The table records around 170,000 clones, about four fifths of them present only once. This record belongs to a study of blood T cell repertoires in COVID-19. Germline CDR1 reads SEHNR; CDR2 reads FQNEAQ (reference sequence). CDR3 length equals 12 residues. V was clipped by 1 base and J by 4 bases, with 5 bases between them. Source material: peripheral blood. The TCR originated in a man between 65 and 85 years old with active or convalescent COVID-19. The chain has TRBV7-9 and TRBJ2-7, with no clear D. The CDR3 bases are TGTGCCAGCAGCTTAGTAATATACGAGCAGTACTTC. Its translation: CASSLVIYEQYF.